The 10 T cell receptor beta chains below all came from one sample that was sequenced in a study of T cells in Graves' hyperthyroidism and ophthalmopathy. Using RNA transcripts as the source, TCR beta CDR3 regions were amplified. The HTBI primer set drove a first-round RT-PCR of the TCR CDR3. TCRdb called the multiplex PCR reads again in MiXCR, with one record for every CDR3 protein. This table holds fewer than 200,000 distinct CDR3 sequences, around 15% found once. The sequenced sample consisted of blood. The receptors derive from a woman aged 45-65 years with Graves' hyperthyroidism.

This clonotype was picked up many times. This chain's CDR3 is CASRAGTGVYGYTF. The CDR3 DNA follows: TGTGCCAGCAGAGCAGGGACAGGGGTCTATGGCTACACCTTC. J is TRBJ1-2 and V is TRBV2; 10 bases are a match to TRBD1. From germline, CDR1 is SNHLY and CDR2 FYNNEI. The CDR3 length is 14 residues. Trimming took 6 bases from V and 4 from J; bases not matched to a gene: 5. Together with reference TRBV2 and TRBJ1-2, the CDR3 gives the full variable domain: EPEVTQTPSHQVTQMGQEVILRCVPISNHLYFYWYRQILGQKVEFLVSFYNNEISEKSEIFDDQFSVERPDGSNFTLKIRSTKLEDSAMYFCASRAGTGVYGYTFGSGTRLTVV.

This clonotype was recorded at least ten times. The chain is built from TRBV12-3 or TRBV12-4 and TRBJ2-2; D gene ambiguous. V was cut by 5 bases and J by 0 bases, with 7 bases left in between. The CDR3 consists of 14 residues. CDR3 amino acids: CASSPDPNTGELFF. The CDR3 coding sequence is TGTGCCAGCAGTCCCGACCCGAACACCGGGGAGCTGTTTTTT.

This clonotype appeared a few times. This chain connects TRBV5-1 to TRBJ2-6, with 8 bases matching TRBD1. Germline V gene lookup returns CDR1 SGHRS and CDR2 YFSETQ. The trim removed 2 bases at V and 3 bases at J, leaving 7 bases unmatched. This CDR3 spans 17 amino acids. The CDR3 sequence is CASSFGQGLGGANVLTF. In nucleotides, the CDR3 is TGCGCCAGCAGCTTTGGACAGGGATTGGGTGGGGCCAACGTCCTGACTTTC. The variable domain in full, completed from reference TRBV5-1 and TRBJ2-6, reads KAGVTQTPRYLIKTRGQQVTLSCSPISGHRSVSWYQQTPGQGLQFLFEYFSETQRNKGNFPGRFSGRQFSNSRSEMNVSTLELGDSALYLCASSFGQGLGGANVLTFGAGSRLTVL.

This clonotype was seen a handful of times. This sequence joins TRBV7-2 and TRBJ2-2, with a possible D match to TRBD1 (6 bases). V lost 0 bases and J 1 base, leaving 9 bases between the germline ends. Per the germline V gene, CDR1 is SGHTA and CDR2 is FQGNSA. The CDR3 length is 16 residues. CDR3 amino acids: CASSLASRGNTGELFF. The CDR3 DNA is TGTGCCAGCAGCTTAGCGAGCAGGGGGAACACCGGGGAGCTGTTTTTT.

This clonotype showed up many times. CDR3 in DNA: TGCAGCGTTTCAGGTACTAGCAATCAGCCCCAGCATTTT. Its protein is CSVSGTSNQPQHF. The V and J genes are TRBV29-1 and TRBJ1-5; D ambiguous. The CDR3 has 13 amino acids. The V end lost 5 bases, the J end lost 0 bases, and 8 bases lay between the germline ends. CDR1 is SQVTM and CDR2 is ANQGSEA in the germline V gene.

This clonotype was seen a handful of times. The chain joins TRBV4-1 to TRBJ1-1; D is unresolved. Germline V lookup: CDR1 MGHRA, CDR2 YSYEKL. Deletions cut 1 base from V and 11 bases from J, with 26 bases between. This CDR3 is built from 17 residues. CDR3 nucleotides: TGCGCCAGCAGCCAAGGAGTCTCCTGGACCATAGTGAAAGGGGCTTTCTTT. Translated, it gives CASSQGVSWTIVKGAFF.

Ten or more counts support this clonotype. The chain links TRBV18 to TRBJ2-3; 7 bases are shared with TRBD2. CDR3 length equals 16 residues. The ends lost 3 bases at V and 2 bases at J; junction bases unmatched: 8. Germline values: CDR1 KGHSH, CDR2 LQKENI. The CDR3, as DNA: TGTGCCAGCTCACCCTCCGGGACTACCCACACAGATACGCAGTATTTT. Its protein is CASSPSGTTHTDTQYF.

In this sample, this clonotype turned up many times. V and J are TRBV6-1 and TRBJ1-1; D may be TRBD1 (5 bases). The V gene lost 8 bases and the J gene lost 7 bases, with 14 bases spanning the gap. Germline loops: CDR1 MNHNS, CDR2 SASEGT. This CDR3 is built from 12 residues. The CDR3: CASQLRQFEAFF. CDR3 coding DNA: TGTGCCAGCCAGTTACGACAGTTTGAAGCTTTCTTT.

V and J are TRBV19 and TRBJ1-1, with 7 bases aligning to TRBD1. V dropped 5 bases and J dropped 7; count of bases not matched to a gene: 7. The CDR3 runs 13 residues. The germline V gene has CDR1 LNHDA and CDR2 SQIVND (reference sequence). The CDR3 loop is CASSLTGSGEAFF. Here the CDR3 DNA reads TGTGCCAGTAGTTTGACAGGGAGCGGTGAAGCTTTCTTT.

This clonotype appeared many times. The CDR3 reads CSARDWEGGYGYTF. CDR3 nucleotides: TGCAGTGCTAGAGATTGGGAGGGTGGCTATGGCTACACCTTC. This chain uses TRBV20-1 with TRBJ1-2, with D uncertain. CDR3 length: 14 amino acids. Trimming shortened V by 0 bases and J by 4 bases, and 12 bases separated the two germline ends. The germline V gene has CDR1 DFQATT and CDR2 SNEGSKA (reference sequence).